Reported below is one TCR beta chain. Antigen unknown. The data stem from a study of T cell responses to AZD1222 COVID-19 vaccine. Study-wide points: Females outnumbered males among donors, who were mostly white British; clonal diversity was possibly underestimated. Close to half of all spike-specific TCRs reportedly target regions of the variants that are unmutated. Spike-specific TCR breadth and depth grew following two AZD1222 doses.

This CDR3 spans 18 amino acids. J gave up 6 bases and V 3 bases, and 13 bases lay outside the gene matches. Germline V gene sequence: CDR1 MGHRA, CDR2 YSYEKL. This table comes from immunoSEQ multiplex PCR, and its TCRdb copy is limited to in-frame clones, with some not included. Of about 140,000 clones in the sample, nearly 95% are singletons; the top ten hold around 3.5%. This sequence joins TRBV4-1 and TRBJ2-2; 10 positions agree with TRBD1. The sequence derives from an adult who received the AZD1222 COVID-19 vaccine. The sample consisted of peripheral blood, taken 28 days after the second AZD1222 dose. CDR3 in DNA: TGCGCCAGCAGCCAGTATAAGACAGGGGGCGGTTACTCCGGGGAGCTGTTTTTT. Translated, it gives CASSQYKTGGGYSGELFF.